This T cell receptor (beta chain) derives from a study of T cell therapy after organ transplantation. Findings and caveats of the study: Poor CD8+ T cell yield may explain few expansions in nonresponders. Minimal repertoire change after therapy followed marked pretherapy expansions in nonresponders.

Stated time point: 4-8 weeks after completion of therapy. On this clone: The antigen is undetermined.

V shed 0 bases and J shed 0 bases, with 9 bases lying between them. The CDR3 totals 15 residues. Germline V gene lookup returns CDR1 MNHEY and CDR2 SVGAGI. Sequencing used immunoSEQ multiplex PCR; TCRdb keeps in-frame clones, though not all of them. The table includes almost 20,000 clones, 81% detected once. The TCR was taken from a human patient who had received a solid organ transplant and had CMV disease. Some T cells may be provided by the graft donor. The material was CD8+ T cells from blood, obtained after autologous CMV-specific T cell therapy. The gene calls are TRBV6-5 and TRBJ2-7; D gene unclear. The CDR3 spells CASSYSRANSYEQYF. The CDR3 DNA reads TGTGCCAGCAGTTACTCCCGAGCTAACTCCTACGAGCAGTACTTC.